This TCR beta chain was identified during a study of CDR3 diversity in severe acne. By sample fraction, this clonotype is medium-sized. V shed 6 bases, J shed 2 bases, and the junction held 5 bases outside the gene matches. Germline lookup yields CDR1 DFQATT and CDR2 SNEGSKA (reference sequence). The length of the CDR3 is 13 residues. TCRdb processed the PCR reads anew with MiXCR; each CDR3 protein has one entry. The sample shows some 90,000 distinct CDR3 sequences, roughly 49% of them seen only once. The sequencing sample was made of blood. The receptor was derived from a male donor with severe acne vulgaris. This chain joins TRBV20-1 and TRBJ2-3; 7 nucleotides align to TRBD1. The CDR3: CSAQGQNTDTQYF. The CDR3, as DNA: TGCAGTGCCCAGGGACAGAACACAGATACGCAGTATTTT.